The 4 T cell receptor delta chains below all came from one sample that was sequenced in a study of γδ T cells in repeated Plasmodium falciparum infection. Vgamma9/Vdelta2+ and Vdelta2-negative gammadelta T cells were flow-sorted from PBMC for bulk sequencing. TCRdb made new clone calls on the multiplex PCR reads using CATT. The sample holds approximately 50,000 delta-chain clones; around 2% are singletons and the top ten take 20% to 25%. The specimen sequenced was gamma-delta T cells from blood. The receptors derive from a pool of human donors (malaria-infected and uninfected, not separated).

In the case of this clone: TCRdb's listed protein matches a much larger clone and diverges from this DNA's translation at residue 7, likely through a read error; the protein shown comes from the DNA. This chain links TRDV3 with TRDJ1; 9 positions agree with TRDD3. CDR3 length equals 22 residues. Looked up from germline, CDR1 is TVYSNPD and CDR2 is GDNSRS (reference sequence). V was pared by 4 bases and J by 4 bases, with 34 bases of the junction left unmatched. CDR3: CACRRPPSKGLYWGTGYDKLIF. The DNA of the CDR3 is TGTGCCTGTCGAAGGCCCCCCTCAAAGGGCCTGTACTGGGGGACCGGATACGATAAACTCATCTTT.

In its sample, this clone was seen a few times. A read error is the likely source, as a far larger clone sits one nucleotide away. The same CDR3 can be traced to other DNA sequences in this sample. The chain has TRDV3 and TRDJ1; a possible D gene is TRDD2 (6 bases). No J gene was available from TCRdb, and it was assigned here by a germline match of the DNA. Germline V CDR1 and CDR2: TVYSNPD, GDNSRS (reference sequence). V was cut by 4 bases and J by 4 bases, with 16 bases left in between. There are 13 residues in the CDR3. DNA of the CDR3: TGTGCCTCTACGGCCTTCCGGGGCGATAAACTCATCTTT. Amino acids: CASTAFRGDKLIF.

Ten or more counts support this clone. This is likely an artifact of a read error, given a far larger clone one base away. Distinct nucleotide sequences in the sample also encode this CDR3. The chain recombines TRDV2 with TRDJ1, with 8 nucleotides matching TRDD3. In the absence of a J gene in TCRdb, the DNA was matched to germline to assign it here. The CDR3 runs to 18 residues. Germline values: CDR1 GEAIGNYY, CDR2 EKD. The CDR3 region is CACDTVSLGATGDDKLIF. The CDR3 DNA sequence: TGCGCCTGTGACACGGTTTCACTGGGGGCTACGGGAGACGATAAACTCATCTTT.

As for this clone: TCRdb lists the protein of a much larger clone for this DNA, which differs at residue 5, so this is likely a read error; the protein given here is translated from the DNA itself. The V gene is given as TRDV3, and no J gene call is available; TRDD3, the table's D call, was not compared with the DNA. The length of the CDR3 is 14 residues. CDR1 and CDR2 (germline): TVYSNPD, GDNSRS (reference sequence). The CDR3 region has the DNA TGTGCCTCCGGGGACCGACTGGGGGAACTCCCTCTCATCTTT. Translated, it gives CASGDRLGELPLIF.